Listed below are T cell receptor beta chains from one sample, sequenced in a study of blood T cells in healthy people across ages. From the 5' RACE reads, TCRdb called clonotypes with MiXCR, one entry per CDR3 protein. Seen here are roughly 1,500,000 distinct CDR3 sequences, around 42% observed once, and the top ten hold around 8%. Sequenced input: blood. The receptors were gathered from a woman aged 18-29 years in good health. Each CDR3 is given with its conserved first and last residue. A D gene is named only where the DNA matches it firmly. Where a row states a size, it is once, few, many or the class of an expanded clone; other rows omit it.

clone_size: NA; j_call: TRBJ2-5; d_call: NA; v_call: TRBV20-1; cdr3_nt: TGCAGTGTAACTCGAGGGGAAGAGACCCAGTACTTC; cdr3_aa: CSVTRGEETQYF
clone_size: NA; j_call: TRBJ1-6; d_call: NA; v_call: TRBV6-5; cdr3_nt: TGTGCCAGCAGTTACTCGACCAGGGGACCTTCACCCCTCCACTTT; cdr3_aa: CASSYSTRGPSPLHF
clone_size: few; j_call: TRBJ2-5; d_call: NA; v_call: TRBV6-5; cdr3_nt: TGTGCCAGCAGTTGTCTGGCCATCCAAGAGACCCAGTACTTC; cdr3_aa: CASSCLAIQETQYF
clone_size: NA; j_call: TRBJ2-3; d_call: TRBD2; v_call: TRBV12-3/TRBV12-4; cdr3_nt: TGTGCCAGCAGACCCGGGACTATCAGCACAGATACGCAGTATTTT; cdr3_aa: CASRPGTISTDTQYF
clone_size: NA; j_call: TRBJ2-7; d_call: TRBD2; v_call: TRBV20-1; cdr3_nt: TGCAGTGCTAGTATTGACTGGGACTACAATGAGCAGTACTTC; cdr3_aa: CSASIDWDYNEQYF
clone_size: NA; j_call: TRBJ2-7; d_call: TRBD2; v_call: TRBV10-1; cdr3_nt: TGCGCCAGCAGTCCAGCGGGGGGAATACCCTACGAGCAGTACTTC; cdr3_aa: CASSPAGGIPYEQYF
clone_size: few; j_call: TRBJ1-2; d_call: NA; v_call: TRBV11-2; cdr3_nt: TGTGCCAGCAGCTTAGATCTAGGCAGGGCGTATGGCTACACCTTC; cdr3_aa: CASSLDLGRAYGYTF
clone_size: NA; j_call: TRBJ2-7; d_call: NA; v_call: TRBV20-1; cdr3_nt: TGCAGTGCGGTAACAGACCCACTAAAAGGCTACGAGCAGTACTTC; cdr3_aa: CSAVTDPLKGYEQYF
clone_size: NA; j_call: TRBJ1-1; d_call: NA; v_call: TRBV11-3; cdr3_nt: TGTGCCAGCAGCTTACACAGCGAGACTGAAGCTTTCTTT; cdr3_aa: CASSLHSETEAFF
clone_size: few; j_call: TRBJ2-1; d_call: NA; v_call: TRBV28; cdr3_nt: TGTGCCAGCACCGTAGGGGGGAATGAGCAGTTCTTC; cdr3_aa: CASTVGGNEQFF
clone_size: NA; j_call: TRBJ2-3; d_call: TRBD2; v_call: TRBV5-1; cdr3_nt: TGCGCCAGCAGCTTTGCTTTCGGGGAGGGGGATACGCAGTATTTT; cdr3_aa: CASSFAFGEGDTQYF
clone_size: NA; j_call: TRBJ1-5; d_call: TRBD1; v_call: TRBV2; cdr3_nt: TGTGCCAGTCTCGGGACAGGCAATCAGCCCCAGCATTTT; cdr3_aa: CASLGTGNQPQHF
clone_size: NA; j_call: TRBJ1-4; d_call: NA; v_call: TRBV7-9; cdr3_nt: TGTGCCAGCAGCTTACCGGGATTGGAAAAACTGTTTTTT; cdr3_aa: CASSLPGLEKLFF
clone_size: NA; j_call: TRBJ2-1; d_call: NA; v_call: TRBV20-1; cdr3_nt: TGCAGTGCCAGCCCCCCGGGAAAATACAATGAGCAGTTCTTC; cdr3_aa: CSASPPGKYNEQFF
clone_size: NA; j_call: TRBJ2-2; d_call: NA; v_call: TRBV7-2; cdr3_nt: TGTGCCAGCAGCTTAGTGTTGGGATTCACCGGGGAGCTGTTTTTT; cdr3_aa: CASSLVLGFTGELFF
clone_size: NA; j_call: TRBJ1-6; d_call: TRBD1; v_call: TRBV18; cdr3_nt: TGTGCCAGCTCACCACCGGGGCAGGGGGACTATAATTCACCCCTCCACTTT; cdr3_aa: CASSPPGQGDYNSPLHF
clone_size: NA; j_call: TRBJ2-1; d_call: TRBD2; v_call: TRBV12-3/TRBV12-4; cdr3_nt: TGTGCCAGCAGTCTCCTAGCGGGGGGGCTGGATGAGCAGTTCTTC; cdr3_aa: CASSLLAGGLDEQFF
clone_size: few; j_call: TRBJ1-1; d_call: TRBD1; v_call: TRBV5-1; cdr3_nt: TGCGCCAGCAACACGGACAGGGTGGACACTGAAGCTTTCTTT; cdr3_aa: CASNTDRVDTEAFF
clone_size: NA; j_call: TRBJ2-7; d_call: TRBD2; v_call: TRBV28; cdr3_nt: TGTGCCAGCAGTTTACTAGGGCGGGGGGTCTCCTACGAGCAGTACTTC; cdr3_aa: CASSLLGRGVSYEQYF
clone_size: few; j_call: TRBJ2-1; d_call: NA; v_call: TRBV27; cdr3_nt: TGTGCCAGCAGCCGCTTAGTCGCCTACAATGAGCAGTTCTTC; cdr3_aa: CASSRLVAYNEQFF
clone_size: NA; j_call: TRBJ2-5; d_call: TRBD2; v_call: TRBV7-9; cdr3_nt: TGTGCCAGCAGCTTCCTCGGGACTAGCGGGGGAGAGACCCAGTACTTC; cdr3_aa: CASSFLGTSGGETQYF
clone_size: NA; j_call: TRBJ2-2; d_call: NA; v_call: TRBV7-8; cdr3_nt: TGTGCCAGCAGGCCGGCCGCGGCCTCGGGGACCGGGGAGCTGTTTTTT; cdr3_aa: CASRPAAASGTGELFF
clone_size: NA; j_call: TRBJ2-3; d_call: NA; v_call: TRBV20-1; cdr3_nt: TGCAGTGCGGCGGTAGATCCGGGATCCTCTAGCACAGATACGCAGTATTTT; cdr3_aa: CSAAVDPGSSSTDTQYF
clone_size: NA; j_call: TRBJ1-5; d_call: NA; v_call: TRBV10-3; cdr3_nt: TGTACCATCAGTCCCAGGGAGGGCAATCAGCCCCAGCATTTT; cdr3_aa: CTISPREGNQPQHF
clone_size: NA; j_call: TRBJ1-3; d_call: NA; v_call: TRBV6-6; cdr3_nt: TGTGCCAGCAGTCCGGACGTCGCGACTCTGGGTGGAAACACCATATATTTT; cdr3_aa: CASSPDVATLGGNTIYF
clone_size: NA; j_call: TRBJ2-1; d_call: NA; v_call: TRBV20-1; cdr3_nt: TGCAGCGGGGGGCGCGGTGGCTACAATGAGCAGTTCTTC; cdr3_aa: CSGGRGGYNEQFF
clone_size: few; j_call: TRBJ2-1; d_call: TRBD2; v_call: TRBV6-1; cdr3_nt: TGTGCCAGCAAAGGGGCTAGCGGGGACTACAATGAGCAGTTCTTC; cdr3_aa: CASKGASGDYNEQFF
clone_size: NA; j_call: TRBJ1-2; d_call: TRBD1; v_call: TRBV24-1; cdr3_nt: TGTGCCACCAGTGATTTGGACAGGGGCGGCTATGGCTACACCTTC; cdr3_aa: CATSDLDRGGYGYTF
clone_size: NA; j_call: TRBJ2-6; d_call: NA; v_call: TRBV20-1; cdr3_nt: TGCAGTGCTAGTGAGTTACTAGCCCGAGGGAATGGGGCCAACGTCCTGACTTTC; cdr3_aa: CSASELLARGNGANVLTF
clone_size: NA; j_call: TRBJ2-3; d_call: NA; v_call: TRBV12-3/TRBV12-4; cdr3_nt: TGTGCCAGCAGGCAAGCGGACACAGATGCGCAGTATTTT; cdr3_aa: CASRQADTDAQYF
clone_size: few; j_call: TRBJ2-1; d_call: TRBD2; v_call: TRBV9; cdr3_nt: TGTGCCAGCAGCACCCGCGCGGGGGGCGTCGACAATGAGCAGTTCTTC; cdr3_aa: CASSTRAGGVDNEQFF
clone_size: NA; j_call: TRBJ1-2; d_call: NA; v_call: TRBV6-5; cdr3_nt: TGTGCCGGCAAGGCCCTTCCTGCTAACTATGGCTACACCTTC; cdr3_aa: CAGKALPANYGYTF
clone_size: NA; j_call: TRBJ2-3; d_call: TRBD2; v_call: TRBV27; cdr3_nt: TGTGCCAGCAGTTCCTCACCCGTGGCTAGCGGGGTTAGCACAGATACGCAGTATTTT; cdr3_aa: CASSSSPVASGVSTDTQYF
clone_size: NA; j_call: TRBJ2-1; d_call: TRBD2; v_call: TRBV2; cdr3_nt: TGTGCCATCGGGACTAGATACGAGCAGTTCTTC; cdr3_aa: CAIGTRYEQFF
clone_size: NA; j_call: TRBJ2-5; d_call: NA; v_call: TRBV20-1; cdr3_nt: TGCAGTGCTAGAGAAGGGGTTTCGGCAGAGACCCAGTACTTC; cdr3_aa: CSAREGVSAETQYF
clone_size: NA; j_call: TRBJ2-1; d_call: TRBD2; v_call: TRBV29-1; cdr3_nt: TGCAGCGTCGGATTAGCGGGGGGGCCCTACGAGCAGTTCTTC; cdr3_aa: CSVGLAGGPYEQFF
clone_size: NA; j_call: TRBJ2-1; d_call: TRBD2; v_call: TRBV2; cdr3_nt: TGTGCCAGCAGCATACTAGCGGTCGGGGATGAGCAGTTCTTC; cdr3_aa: CASSILAVGDEQFF
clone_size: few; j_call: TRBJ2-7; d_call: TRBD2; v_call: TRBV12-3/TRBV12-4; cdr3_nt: TGTGCCAGCAGTCCAACCCCGGGACTAGCGGGGAGTTACGAGCAGTACTTC; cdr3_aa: CASSPTPGLAGSYEQYF
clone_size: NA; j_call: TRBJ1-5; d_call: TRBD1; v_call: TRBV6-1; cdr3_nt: TGTGCCAGCAGTGCCCTAGTTCCCGGCAGGGGGGAAATTGACAATCAGCCCCAGCATTTT; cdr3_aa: CASSALVPGRGEIDNQPQHF
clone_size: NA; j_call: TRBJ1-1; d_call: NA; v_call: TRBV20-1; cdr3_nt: TGCAGTGCTAGAGATGGCACAGAGAACACTGAAGCTTTCTTT; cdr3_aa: CSARDGTENTEAFF
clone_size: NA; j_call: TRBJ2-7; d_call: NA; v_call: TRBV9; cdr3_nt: TGTGCCAGCAGCGTAGCTGGGGGTTTCGACGAGCAGTACTTC; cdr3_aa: CASSVAGGFDEQYF
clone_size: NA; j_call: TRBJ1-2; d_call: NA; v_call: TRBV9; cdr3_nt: TGTGCCAGCAGCGCGAACTACAGAGGTAACTATGGCTACACCTTC; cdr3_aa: CASSANYRGNYGYTF
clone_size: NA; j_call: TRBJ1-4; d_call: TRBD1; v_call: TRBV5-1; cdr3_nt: TGCGCCAGCACGAGACAAGCGGGGACAGTTAATGAAAAACTGTTTTTT; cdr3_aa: CASTRQAGTVNEKLFF
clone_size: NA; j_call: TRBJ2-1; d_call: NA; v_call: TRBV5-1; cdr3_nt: TGCGCCAGCTTCCACCGCTCCTACAATGAGCAGTTCTTC; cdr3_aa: CASFHRSYNEQFF
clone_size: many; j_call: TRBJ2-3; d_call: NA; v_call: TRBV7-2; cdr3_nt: TGTGCCAGCAGCTTAGTCGGACAGTCAAGCACAGATACGCAGTATTTT; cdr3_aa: CASSLVGQSSTDTQYF
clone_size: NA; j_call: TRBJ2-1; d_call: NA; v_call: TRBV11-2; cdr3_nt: TGTGCCAGCACCGGGGCGGGCGAGCAGTTCTTC; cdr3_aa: CASTGAGEQFF